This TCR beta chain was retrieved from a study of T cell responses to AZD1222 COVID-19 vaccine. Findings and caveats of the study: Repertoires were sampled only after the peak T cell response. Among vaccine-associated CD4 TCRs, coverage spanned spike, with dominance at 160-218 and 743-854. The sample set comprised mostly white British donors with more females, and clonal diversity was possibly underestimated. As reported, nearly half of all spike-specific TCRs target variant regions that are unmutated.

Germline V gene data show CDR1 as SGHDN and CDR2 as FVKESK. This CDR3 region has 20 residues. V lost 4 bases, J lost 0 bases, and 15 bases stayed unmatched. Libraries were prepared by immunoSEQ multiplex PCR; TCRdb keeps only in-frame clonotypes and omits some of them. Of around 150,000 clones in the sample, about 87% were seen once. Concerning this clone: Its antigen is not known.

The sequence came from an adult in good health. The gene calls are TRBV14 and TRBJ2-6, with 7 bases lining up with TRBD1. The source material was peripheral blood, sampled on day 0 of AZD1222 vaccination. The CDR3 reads CASSLSRVTGENSGANVLTF. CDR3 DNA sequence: TGTGCCAGCAGCCTATCAAGGGTCACAGGGGAAAACTCTGGGGCCAACGTCCTGACTTTC.